This is a list of T cell receptor beta chains from one sample in a study of T cell responses to AZD1222 COVID-19 vaccine. Repertoires were generated with immunoSEQ multiplex PCR, while TCRdb's copy carries only in-frame clones and drops some. The sample contains roughly 130,000 clones, roughly 93% of which appear only once. Source: peripheral blood, taken on day 0 of AZD1222 vaccination. The receptors were gathered from an adult in good health. Each CDR3 is given with its conserved first and last residue. The order of the fields is V gene, CDR3 length, CDR3 protein.

>TRBV19|14
CASSMSGDGEKLFF
>TRBV18|12
CASSPAQETQYF
>TRBV4-1|16
CASSQDLDPSYQPQHF
>TRBV30|15
CAWRGGRSGYNEQFF
>TRBV2|14
CASRGGQDNYGYTF
>TRBV5-1|16
CASSLAKGPFNEKLFF
>TRBV7-2|16
CASSPHVPRGKETQYF
>TRBV5-1|14
CASKPTGATGELFF
>TRBV5-8|15
CASSHRTSSPGELFF
>TRBV27|16
CASSPVPEGRYYGYTF
>TRBV5-1|13
CASSSDLTDTQYF
>TRBV5-8|18
CASSSLSRPGGSYNEQFF
>TRBV28|15
CATTRAVHSGNTIYF
>TRBV7-9|15
CASSPRGAPNNEQFF
>TRBV11-2|12
CASSFAFEEAFF
>TRBV20-1|11
CSAPLQGRDTF
>TRBV27|12
CASRGQAYGYTF
>TRBV5-8|14
CASSFGIPTDTQYF
>TRBV6-6|13
CASTAQGAGTQYF
>TRBV14|17
CASSQDLGGGSNYGYTF
>TRBV18|14
CASSPPTRGTGQFF
>TRBV5-5|13
CASSHWGANVLTF
>TRBV14|18
CASSQDLGQGVEGEKLFF
>TRBV19|14
CASSITRADYGYTF
>TRBV19|15
CASSMGPGENQPQHF
>TRBV29-1|13
CSVGQGNNYGYTF
>TRBV10-3|14
CAISEGTEHYGYTF
>TRBV6-5|13
CASSSLRGVEQFF
>TRBV6-5|14
CASTGGRSNQPQHF
>TRBV28|15
CASSQGAANTGELFF
>TRBV6-1|15
CASSERTSGANEQFF
>TRBV6-5|14
CASSGDSFAYGYTF
>TRBV18|14
CASSPNGQGEGYTF
>TRBV7-2|18
CASSLKGNSGGPGSPLHF
>TRBV19|13
CASSPETGTEAFF
>TRBV5-6|16
CASSPTFRGANYGYTF
>TRBV6-4|14
CASSPQGGDTEAFF
>TRBV23-1|15
CASSQSWAVGNTIYF
>TRBV6-6|13
CASRGGLLEPSLF
>TRBV7-3|13
CASSLREGTEAFF
>TRBV5-1|13
CASSLPRPYEQYF
>TRBV6-5|14
CASTGQPDNSPLHF
>TRBV30|12
CAWSPGGGTQHF
>TRBV5-1|14
CASRAPWGHEKLFF
>TRBV19|15
CASSTRLGAGYEQYF
>TRBV7-2|14
CASSWARGPGEQFF
>TRBV27|15
CASTETSGSRYTQYF